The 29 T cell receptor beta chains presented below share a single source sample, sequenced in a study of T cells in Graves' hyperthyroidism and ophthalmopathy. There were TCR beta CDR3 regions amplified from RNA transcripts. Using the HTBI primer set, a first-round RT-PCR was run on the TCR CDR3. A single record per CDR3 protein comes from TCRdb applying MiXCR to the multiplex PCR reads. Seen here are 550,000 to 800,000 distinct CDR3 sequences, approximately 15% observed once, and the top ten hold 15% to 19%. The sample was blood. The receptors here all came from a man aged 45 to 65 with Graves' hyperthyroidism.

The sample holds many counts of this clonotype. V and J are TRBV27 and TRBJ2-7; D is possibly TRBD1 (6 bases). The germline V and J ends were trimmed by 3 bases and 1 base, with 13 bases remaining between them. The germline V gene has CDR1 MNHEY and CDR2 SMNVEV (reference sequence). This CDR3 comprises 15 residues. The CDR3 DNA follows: TGTGCCAGCAGTTTGGCCGGGACACCTTCCTACGAGCAGTACTTC. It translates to CASSLAGTPSYEQYF.

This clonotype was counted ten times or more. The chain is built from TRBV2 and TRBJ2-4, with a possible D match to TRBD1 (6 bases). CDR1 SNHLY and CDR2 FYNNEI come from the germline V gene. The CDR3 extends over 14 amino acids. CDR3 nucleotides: TGTGCTACTAAAGATAAACAGGGTAGAAACATTCAGTACTTC. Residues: CATKDKQGRNIQYF. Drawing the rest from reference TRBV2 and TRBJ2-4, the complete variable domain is EPEVTQTPSHQVTQMGQEVILRCVPISNHLYFYWYRQILGQKVEFLVSFYNNEISEKSEIFDDQFSVERPDGSNFTLKIRSTKLEDSAMYFCATKDKQGRNIQYFGAGTRLSVL.

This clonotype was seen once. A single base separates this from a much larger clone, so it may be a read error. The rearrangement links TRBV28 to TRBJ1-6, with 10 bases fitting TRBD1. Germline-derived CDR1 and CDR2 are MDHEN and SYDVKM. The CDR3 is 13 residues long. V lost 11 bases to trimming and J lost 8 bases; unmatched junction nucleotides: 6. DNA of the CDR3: TGTGCCGGAGGGACAGGGGTTGATTCACCCCTCCACTTT. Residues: CAGGTGVDSPLHF.

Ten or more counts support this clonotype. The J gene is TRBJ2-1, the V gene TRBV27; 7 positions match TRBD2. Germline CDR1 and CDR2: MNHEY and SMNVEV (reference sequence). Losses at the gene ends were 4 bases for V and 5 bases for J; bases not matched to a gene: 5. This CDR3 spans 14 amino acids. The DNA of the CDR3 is TGTGCCAGCAGTTCCACTAGCGCACACAATGAGCAGTTCTTC. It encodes CASSSTSAHNEQFF.

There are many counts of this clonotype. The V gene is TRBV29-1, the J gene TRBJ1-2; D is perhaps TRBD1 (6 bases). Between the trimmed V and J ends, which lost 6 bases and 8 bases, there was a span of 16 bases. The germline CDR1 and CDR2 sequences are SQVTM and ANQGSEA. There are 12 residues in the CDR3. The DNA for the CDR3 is TGCAGCGTCGAACTGGACAGATCCGGCTACACCTTC. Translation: CSVELDRSGYTF.

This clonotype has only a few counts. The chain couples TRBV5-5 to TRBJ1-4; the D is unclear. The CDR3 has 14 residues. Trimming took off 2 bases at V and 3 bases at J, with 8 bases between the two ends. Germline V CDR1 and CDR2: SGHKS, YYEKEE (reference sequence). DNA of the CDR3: TGTGCCAGCAGCTTACCAGGCGCTAATGAAAAACTGTTTTTT. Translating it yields CASSLPGANEKLFF. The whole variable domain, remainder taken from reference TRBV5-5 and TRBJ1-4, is DAGVTQSPTHLIKTRGQQVTLRCSPISGHKSVSWYQQVLGQGPQFIFQYYEKEERGRGNFPDRFSARQFPNYSSELNVNALLLGDSALYLCASSLPGANEKLFFGSGTQLSVL.

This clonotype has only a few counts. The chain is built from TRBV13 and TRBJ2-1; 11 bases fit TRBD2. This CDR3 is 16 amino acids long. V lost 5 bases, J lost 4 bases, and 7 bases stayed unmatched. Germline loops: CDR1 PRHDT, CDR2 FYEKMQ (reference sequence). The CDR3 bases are TGTGCCAGCAGCCTAAAAAGGACTAGCGGGTACAATGAGCAGTTCTTC. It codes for CASSLKRTSGYNEQFF.

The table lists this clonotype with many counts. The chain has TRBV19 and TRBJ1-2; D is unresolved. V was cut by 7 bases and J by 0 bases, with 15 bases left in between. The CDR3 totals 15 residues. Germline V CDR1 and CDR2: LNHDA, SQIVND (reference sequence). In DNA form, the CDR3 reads TGTGCCAGTACTGGATCCGACCCAGCTAACTATGGCTACACCTTC. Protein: CASTGSDPANYGYTF.

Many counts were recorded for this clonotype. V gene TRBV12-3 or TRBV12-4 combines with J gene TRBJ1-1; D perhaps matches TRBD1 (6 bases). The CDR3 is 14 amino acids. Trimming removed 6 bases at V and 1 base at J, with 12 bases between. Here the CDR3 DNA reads TGTGCCAGCAGCAGGGGAGTGGAGAACACTGAAGCTTTCTTT. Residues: CASSRGVENTEAFF.

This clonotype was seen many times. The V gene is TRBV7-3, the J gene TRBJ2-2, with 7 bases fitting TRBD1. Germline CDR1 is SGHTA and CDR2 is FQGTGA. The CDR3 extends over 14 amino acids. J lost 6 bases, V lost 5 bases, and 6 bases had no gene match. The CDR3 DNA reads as TGTGCCAGCAGCCACGACAGGGCGTCCGGGGAGCTGTTTTTT. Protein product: CASSHDRASGELFF.

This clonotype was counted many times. The CDR3 region is CASIVSGSSGSEQFF. CDR3 DNA sequence: TGTGCCAGCATCGTTAGCGGGAGTTCTGGGAGTGAGCAGTTCTTC. This chain uses TRBV12-3 or TRBV12-4 with TRBJ2-1; TRBD2 matches 9 bases. The J segment lost 9 bases and the V segment lost 7 bases, leaving 13 bases of the junction unmatched. There are 15 residues in the CDR3.

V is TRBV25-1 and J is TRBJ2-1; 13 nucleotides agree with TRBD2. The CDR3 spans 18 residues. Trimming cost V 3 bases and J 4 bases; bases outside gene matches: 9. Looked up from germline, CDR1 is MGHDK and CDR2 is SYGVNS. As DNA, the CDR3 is TGTGCCAGCAGTGATGCAAGACTAGCGGGAGGTATTTACAATGAGCAGTTCTTC. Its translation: CASSDARLAGGIYNEQFF.

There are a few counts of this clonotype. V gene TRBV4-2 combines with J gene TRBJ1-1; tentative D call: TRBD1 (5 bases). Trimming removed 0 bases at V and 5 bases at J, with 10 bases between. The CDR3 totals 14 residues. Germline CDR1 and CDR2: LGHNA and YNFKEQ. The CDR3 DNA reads TGTGCCAGCAGCCAAGATTCCGGGGGGACTGAAGCTTTCTTT. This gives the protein CASSQDSGGTEAFF.

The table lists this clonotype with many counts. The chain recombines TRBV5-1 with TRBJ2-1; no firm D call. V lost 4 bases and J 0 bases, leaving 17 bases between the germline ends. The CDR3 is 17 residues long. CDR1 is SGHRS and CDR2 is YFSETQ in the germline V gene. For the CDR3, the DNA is TGCGCCAGCAGCGGGGATGGCAGGACCGTCTCCTACAATGAGCAGTTCTTC. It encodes CASSGDGRTVSYNEQFF.

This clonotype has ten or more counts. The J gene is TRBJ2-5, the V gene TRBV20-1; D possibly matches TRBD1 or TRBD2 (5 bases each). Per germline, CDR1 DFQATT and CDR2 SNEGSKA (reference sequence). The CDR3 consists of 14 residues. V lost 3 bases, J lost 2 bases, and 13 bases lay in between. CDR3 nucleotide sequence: TGCAGTGCTAGTCCAGGGACGCCTCAAGAGACCCAGTACTTC. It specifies CSASPGTPQETQYF.

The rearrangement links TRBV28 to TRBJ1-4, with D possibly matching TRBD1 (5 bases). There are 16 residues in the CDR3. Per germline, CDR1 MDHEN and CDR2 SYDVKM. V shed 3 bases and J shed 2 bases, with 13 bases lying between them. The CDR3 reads CASSFGGVGTNEKLFF. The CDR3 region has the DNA TGTGCCAGCAGTTTCGGGGGAGTGGGGACTAATGAAAAACTGTTTTTT.

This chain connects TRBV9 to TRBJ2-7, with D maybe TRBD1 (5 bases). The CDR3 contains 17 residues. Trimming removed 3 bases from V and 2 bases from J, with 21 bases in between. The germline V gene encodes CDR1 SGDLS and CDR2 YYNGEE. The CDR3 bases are TGTGCCAGCAGCGCGCGAGATATACAGGCGCCCACCTACGAGCAGTACTTC. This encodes CASSARDIQAPTYEQYF.

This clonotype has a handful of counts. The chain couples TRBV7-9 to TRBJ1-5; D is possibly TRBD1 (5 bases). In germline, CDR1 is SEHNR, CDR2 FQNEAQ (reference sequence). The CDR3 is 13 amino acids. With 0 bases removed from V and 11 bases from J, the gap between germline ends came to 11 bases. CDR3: CASSLAQGGAQHF. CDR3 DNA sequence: TGTGCCAGCAGCTTAGCGCAGGGAGGGGCCCAGCATTTT.

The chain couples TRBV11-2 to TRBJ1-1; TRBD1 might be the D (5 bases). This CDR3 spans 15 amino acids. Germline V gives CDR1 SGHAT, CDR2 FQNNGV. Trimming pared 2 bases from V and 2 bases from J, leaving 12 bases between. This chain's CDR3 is CASSLRGFGNTEAFF. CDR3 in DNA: TGTGCCAGCAGCTTAAGGGGATTCGGTAACACTGAAGCTTTCTTT.

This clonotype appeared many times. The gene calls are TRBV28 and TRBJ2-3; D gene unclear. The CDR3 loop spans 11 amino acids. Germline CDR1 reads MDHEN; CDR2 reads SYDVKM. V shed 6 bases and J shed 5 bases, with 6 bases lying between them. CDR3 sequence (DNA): TGTGCCAGCAGCTTAAGAGATACGCAGTATTTT. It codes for CASSLRDTQYF.

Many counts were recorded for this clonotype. The CDR3 sequence: CATSDALAEHNEQFF. The CDR3 DNA reads as TGTGCCACCAGTGACGCTCTAGCGGAGCACAATGAGCAGTTCTTC. The chain employs TRBV24-1 and TRBJ2-1; TRBD2 agrees at 7 bases. Germline V CDR1 and CDR2: KGHDR, SFDVKD. There are 15 residues in the CDR3. The V and J ends lost 4 bases and 5 bases, in that order; junction bases with no gene match: 7.

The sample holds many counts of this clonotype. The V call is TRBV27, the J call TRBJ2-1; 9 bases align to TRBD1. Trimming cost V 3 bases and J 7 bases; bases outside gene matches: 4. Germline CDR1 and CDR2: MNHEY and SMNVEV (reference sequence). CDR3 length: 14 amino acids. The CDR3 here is CASSFGTGINEQFF. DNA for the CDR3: TGTGCCAGCAGTTTCGGGACAGGGATAAATGAGCAGTTCTTC.

The CDR3 DNA reads as TGCAGCGGGAGGGGCCAGCCCAACACCGGGGAGCTGTTTTTT. Its translation is CSGRGQPNTGELFF. This chain uses TRBV29-1 with TRBJ2-2; tentative D call: TRBD2 (6 bases). The CDR3 extends over 14 amino acids. The germline gives CDR1 SQVTM, CDR2 ANQGSEA. The V gene lost 7 bases and the J gene lost 2 bases, with 14 bases spanning the gap.

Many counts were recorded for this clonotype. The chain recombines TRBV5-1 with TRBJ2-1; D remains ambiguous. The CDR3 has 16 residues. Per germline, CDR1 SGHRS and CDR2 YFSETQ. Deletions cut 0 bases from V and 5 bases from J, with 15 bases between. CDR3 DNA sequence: TGCGCCAGCAGCTTGGGACGGCGTGCTGGGGACAATGAGCAGTTCTTC. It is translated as CASSLGRRAGDNEQFF.

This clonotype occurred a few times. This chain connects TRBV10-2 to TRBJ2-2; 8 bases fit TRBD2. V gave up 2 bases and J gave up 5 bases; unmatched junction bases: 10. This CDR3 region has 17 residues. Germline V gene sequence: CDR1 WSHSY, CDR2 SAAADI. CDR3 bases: TGCGCCAGCAGTGAGCGGCTAGCGGGTAAAGCTACCGGGGAGCTGTTTTTT. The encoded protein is CASSERLAGKATGELFF.

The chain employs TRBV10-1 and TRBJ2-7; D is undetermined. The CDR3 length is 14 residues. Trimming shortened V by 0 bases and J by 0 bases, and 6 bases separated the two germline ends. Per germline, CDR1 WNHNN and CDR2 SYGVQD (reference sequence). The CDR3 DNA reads TGCGCCAGCAGTGAGTCTTTTTCCTCCTACGAGCAGTACTTC. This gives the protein CASSESFSSYEQYF.

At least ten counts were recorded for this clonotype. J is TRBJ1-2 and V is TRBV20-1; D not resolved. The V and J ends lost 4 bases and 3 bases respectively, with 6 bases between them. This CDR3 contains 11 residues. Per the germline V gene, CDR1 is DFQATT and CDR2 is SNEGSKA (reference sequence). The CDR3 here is CSATGHYGYTF. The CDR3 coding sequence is TGCAGTGCTACCGGTCACTATGGCTACACCTTC.

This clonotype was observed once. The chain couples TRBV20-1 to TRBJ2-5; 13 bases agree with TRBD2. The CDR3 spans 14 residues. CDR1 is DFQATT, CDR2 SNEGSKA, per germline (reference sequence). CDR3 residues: CRGTSGTYQETQYF. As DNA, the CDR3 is TGCAGAGGGACTAGCGGGACGTACCAAGAGACCCAGTACTTC.

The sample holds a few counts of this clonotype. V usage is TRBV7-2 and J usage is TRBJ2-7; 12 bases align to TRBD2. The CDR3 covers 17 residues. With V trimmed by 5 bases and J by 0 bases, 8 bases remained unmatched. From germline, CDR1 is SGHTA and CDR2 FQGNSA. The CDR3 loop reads CASSPRRGLAGSYEQYF. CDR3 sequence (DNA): TGTGCCAGCAGCCCGCGCCGGGGACTAGCGGGCTCCTACGAGCAGTACTTC.